This record concerns one TCR beta chain sequence. This entry is derived from a study of cytomegalovirus exposure and HLA in healthy donors. V gave up 4 bases and J gave up 4 bases, with 16 bases separating them. The germline V gene has CDR1 LGHNA and CDR2 YSLEER. CDR3 length: 15 residues. Primers: 60 Vbeta forward and 13 Jbeta reverse. Some clones are missing from TCRdb's copy, which holds only in-frame ones; the method was immunoSEQ multiplex PCR. The table has under 200,000 clones, roughly 79% seen once. V usage is TRBV4-3 and J usage is TRBJ1-2; possibly TRBD1 for D (6 bases). The specimen was PBMCs. This receptor was taken from a woman between 50 and 59 years old in good health and CMV-seropositive. CDR3 nucleotide sequence: TGCGCCAGCAGCCCCAGCCGTCGGGGGGCCTATGGCTACACCTTC. Protein product: CASSPSRRGAYGYTF.